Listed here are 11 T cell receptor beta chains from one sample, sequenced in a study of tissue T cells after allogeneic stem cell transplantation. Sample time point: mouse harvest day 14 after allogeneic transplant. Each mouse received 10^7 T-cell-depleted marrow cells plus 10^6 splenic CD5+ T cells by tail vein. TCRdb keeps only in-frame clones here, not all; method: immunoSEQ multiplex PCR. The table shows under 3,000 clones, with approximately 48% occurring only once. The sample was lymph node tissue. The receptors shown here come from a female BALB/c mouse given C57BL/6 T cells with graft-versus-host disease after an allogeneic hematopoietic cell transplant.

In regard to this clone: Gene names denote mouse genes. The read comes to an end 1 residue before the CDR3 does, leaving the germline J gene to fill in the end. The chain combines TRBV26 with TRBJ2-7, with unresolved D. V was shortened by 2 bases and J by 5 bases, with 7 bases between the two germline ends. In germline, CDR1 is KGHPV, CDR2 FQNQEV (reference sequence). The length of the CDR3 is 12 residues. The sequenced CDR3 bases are TGTGCCAGCAGTCTGGAGGGAGATGAACAGTAC. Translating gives CASSLEGDEQY. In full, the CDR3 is CASSLEGDEQYF.

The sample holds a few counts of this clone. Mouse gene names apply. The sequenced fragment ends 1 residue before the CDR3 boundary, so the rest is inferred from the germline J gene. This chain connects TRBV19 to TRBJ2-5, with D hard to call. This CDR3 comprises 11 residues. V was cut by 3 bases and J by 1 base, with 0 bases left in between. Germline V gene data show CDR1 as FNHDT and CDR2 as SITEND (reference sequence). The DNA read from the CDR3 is TGTGCCAGCAGTAACCAAGACACCCAGTAC. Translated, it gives CASSNQDTQY. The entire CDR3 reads CASSNQDTQYF.

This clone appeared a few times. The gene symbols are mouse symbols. The CDR3 loop is CASSLQGGGAETLYF. The CDR3 DNA, read in part, is TGTGCAAGCAGCTTACAGGGGGGTGGTGCAGAAACGCTGTAT. This chain links TRBV16 with TRBJ2-3; possible D gene TRBD1, 7 bases. Read data end 1 residue before the CDR3 end; the end is taken from the germline J gene. V was clipped by 2 bases and J by 1 base, with 10 bases between them. Germline CDR1 reads SGHSA; CDR2 reads FRNQAP. The length of the CDR3 is 15 residues.

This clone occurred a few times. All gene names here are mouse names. CDR3 DNA, as far as it was read: TGTGCCAGCTCCCAAACAACAAACTCCGACTACACC. Translated: CASSQTTNSDYT. The whole CDR3 is CASSQTTNSDYTF. This sequence joins TRBV12-2 and TRBJ1-2; D remains unclear. The CDR3 is cut off 1 residue early in the read; its end comes from the germline J gene. The CDR3 is 13 residues long. V lost 4 bases and J 0 bases, leaving 8 bases between the germline ends. Germline CDR1 is SGHLS and CDR2 is HYDKME.

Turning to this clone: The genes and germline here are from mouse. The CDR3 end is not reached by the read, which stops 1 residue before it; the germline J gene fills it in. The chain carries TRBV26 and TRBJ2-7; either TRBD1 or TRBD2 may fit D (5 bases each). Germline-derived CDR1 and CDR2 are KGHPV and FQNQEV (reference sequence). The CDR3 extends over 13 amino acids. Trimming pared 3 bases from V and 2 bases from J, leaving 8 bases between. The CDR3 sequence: CASSLKGPYEQYF. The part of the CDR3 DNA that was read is TGTGCCAGCAGTCTAAAGGGACCCTATGAACAGTAC.

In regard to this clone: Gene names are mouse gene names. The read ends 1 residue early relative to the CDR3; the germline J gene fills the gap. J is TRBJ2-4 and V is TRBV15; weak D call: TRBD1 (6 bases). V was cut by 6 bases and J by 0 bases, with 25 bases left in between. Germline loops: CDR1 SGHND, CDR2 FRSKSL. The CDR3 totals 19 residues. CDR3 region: CASSPGEGRPTTSQNTLYF. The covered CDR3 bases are TGTGCCAGCAGCCCAGGGGAGGGGCGGCCCACTACTAGTCAAAACACCTTGTAC.

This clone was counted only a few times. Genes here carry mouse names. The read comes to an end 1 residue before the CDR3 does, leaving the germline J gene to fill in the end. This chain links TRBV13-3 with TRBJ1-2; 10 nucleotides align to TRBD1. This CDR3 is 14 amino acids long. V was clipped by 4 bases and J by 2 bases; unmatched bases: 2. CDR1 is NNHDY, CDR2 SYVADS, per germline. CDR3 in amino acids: CASSPGQGNSDYTF. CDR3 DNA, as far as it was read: TGTGCCAGCAGTCCGGGACAGGGGAACTCCGACTACACC.

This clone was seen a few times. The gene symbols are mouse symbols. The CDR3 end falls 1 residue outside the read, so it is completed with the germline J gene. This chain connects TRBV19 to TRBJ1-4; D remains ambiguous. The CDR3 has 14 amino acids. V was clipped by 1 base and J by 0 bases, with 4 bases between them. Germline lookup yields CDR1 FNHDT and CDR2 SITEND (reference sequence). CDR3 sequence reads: CASSIQVSNERLFF. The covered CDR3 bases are TGTGCCAGCAGTATACAGGTTTCCAACGAAAGATTATTT.

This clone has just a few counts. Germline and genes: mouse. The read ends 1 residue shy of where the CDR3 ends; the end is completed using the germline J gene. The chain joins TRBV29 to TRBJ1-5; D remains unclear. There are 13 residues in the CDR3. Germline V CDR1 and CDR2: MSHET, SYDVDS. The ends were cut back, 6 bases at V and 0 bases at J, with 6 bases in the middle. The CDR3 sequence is CASSSNNNQAPLF. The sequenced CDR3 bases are TGTGCTAGCAGCTCAAATAACAACCAGGCTCCGCTT.

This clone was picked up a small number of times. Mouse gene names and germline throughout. The CDR3 sequence: CASSSKQGDTQYF. The CDR3 bases that were read are TGTGCCAGCAGCTCGAAACAGGGGGACACCCAGTAC. V gene TRBV3 combines with J gene TRBJ2-5; 7 bases line up with TRBD1. The read is 1 residue too short to cover the CDR3 end, so that end is filled in from the germline J gene. There are 13 residues in the CDR3. Germline-derived CDR1 and CDR2 are SNHLY and FYNGKV (reference sequence). V shed 4 bases, J shed 6 bases, and the junction held 4 bases outside the gene matches.

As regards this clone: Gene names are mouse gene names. The DNA read from the CDR3 is TGTGCAAGCAGCTTAGATATGGGGTCCTATGAACAGTAC. Encoded protein: CASSLDMGSYEQY. The full CDR3 reads CASSLDMGSYEQYF. The V gene is TRBV16, the J gene TRBJ2-7, with D maybe TRBD2 (5 bases). The read ends 1 residue before the CDR3 terminus; that terminus is restored from the germline J gene. Trimming left V 0 bases short and J 1 base short, with 7 bases between. CDR3 length: 14 amino acids. In germline, CDR1 is SGHSA, CDR2 FRNQAP.